The rows below give T cell receptor beta chains drawn from one sample of a study of blood T cells in healthy people across ages. TCRdb independently ran MiXCR on the 5' RACE reads; one entry per CDR3 protein. The sample yields around 320,000 distinct CDR3 sequences, around 29% seen once. The sequenced material came from blood. The receptor set was obtained from a woman between 65 and 79 years old in good health. CDR3s include the opening cysteine and the closing phenylalanine or tryptophan. A D gene is named only where the DNA matches it firmly. Clone size is given for some rows only: seen once, a few or many times, or a class if the clone is expanded.

>many|TRBV12-3/TRBV12-4|TRBD2|TRBJ2-1
TGTGCCAGCAGTTTAGGAGACGGGAGGGGACTGAATGAGCAGTTCTTC
CASSLGDGRGLNEQFF
>.|TRBV14|.|TRBJ2-3
TGTGCCAGCAGCCACGGGGGTATCACAGATACGCAGTATTTT
CASSHGGITDTQYF
>few|TRBV5-1|.|TRBJ2-2
TGCGCCAGCAGCTTACTCATGGGCCCCACCGGGGAGCTGTTTTTT
CASSLLMGPTGELFF
>.|TRBV7-3|TRBD2|TRBJ2-3
TGTGCCAGCGCGGGTTCCGCGGGAGGCCACGATACGCAGTATTTT
CASAGSAGGHDTQYF
>.|TRBV5-5|TRBD1|TRBJ2-5
TGTGCCAGCAGCTTGGTCCCCGGGACAGGGAAAGAGACCCAGTACTTC
CASSLVPGTGKETQYF
>.|TRBV9|TRBD2|TRBJ2-1
TGTGCCAGCAGCCTTCCTGGACTAGCAGGTAATGAGCAGTTCTTC
CASSLPGLAGNEQFF
>.|TRBV5-6|.|TRBJ2-3
TGTGCCAGCAGCTTGGGTGGAGATACGCAGTATTTT
CASSLGGDTQYF
>.|TRBV7-9|TRBD1|TRBJ1-1
TGTGCCAGCAGCTCAATGGGACAGTACACTGAAGCTTTCTTT
CASSSMGQYTEAFF
>few|TRBV15|TRBD1|TRBJ2-7
TGTGCCACCAGCTACCGGGACAGCCTCTACGAGCAGTACTTC
CATSYRDSLYEQYF
>.|TRBV20-1|.|TRBJ1-1
TGCAGTGCTAGAGCCATAATGAACACTGAAGCTTTCTTT
CSARAIMNTEAFF
>few|TRBV20-1|TRBD2|TRBJ2-1
TGCAGTGCTAGAGTAAGCGGGAGGGGCGACAATGAGCAGTTCTTC
CSARVSGRGDNEQFF
>.|TRBV28|TRBD1|TRBJ1-5
TGTGCCAGCAGTTTTGGAGGGGGCGCCGGCAATCAGCCCCAGCATTTT
CASSFGGGAGNQPQHF
>.|TRBV7-2|TRBD2|TRBJ2-1
TGTGCCAGCAGCGATCTAGCGGGAGTCTACAATGAGCAGTTCTTC
CASSDLAGVYNEQFF
>.|TRBV7-2|.|TRBJ1-4
TGTGCCAGCAGCTTACCCAGAGGCGGTAATGAAAAACTGTTTTTT
CASSLPRGGNEKLFF
>.|TRBV29-1|TRBD2|TRBJ2-5
TGCAGCGTTGCAGCGGGAGATGGGGAGACCCAGTACTTC
CSVAAGDGETQYF
>.|TRBV15|TRBD2|TRBJ2-2
TGTGCCACCAGCAGAGAGCCGGGAGGGAACACCGGGGAGCTGTTTTTT
CATSREPGGNTGELFF
>.|TRBV20-1|.|TRBJ1-5
TGCAGTGCCGGTTATAAGGGGGATCATCAGCCCCAGCATTTT
CSAGYKGDHQPQHF
>many|TRBV29-1|.|TRBJ2-1
TGCAGCGTTGAAGATTATTCCCTGGCGGATGAGCAGTTCTTC
CSVEDYSLADEQFF
>.|TRBV20-1|TRBD2|TRBJ2-3
TGCAGTGCTAGAGATCCGGGACTAGCGGAAGATACGCAGTATTTT
CSARDPGLAEDTQYF
>many|TRBV20-1|.|TRBJ2-5
TGCAGTGCTGCCCTGGGAACGCTTCCTCGTGTGCAGTACTTC
CSAALGTLPRVQYF
>.|TRBV5-1|TRBD1|TRBJ1-1
TGCGCCGGCTCCGGGACAGGGGGCTTAGGTGAAGCTTTCTTT
CAGSGTGGLGEAFF
>few|TRBV27|.|TRBJ1-6
TGTGCCAGCAGTTCCAGGGCCTTAAGGAATTCACCCCTCCACTTT
CASSSRALRNSPLHF
>few|TRBV7-3|.|TRBJ1-2
TGTGCCAGCAGCTTATTTTCTGGGTCGGGCTACACCTTC
CASSLFSGSGYTF
>few|TRBV7-9|TRBD1|TRBJ2-5
TGTGCCAGCAGCTTTACCGGGGACAGGCGAGAGACCCAGTACTTC
CASSFTGDRRETQYF
>few|TRBV6-1|TRBD2|TRBJ2-1
TGTGCCAGCACTGCCGGGGGGACTAGCGGGATACCCTCCTACAATGAGCAGTTCTTC
CASTAGGTSGIPSYNEQFF
>few|TRBV7-2|.|TRBJ1-1
TGTGCCAGCAGCCCCCGAGGAGGACAGAGCACTGAAGCTTTCTTT
CASSPRGGQSTEAFF
>few|TRBV20-1|.|TRBJ1-1
TGCAGTGCTAGAGATGGCAGGGGAGGTACTGAAGCTTTCTTT
CSARDGRGGTEAFF
>few|TRBV5-1|TRBD2|TRBJ2-1
TGCGCCAGCAGCTCGACTAGCGGGAGATCGGATGAGCAGTTCTTC
CASSSTSGRSDEQFF
>few|TRBV7-3|TRBD1|TRBJ2-7
TGTGCCAGCAGCTTGACAGGGTCCGACGAGCAGTACTTC
CASSLTGSDEQYF
>.|TRBV20-1|TRBD2|TRBJ2-7
TGCAGTGCTAGAGATCCCTGGTCAAGCGGGAGACCCGAGCAGTACTTC
CSARDPWSSGRPEQYF
>.|TRBV12-3/TRBV12-4|.|TRBJ2-3
TGTGCCAGCACTTTCGGCCTAGATGCGCAGTATTTT
CASTFGLDAQYF
>.|TRBV7-3|TRBD2|TRBJ2-1
TGTGCCAGCAGCTTATCAGCGGGAGCCTACAATGGGCAGTTCTTC
CASSLSAGAYNGQFF
>few|TRBV9|TRBD1|TRBJ2-7
TGTGCCAGCAGCGTAAATGGTGCAGGGGGCGGCGAGCAGTACTTC
CASSVNGAGGGEQYF
>.|TRBV3-1|TRBD1|TRBJ2-5
TGTGCCAGCAGCAGAGGGGGCGGCTGGTTGAGTGGAGAGACCCAGTACTTC
CASSRGGGWLSGETQYF
>few|TRBV19|TRBD2|TRBJ2-7
TGTGCCGGTAGTATCATCGCGGGAGGGCCGGGCGAGCAGTACTTC
CAGSIIAGGPGEQYF
>.|TRBV6-2/TRBV6-3|.|TRBJ2-5
TGTGCCAGCAGTTACTCTTCCGGGTTACAGACCCAGTACTTC
CASSYSSGLQTQYF
>few|TRBV14|.|TRBJ2-7
TGTGCCAGCAGCCAGTATCTTGGGACATACACCTACGAGCAGTACTTC
CASSQYLGTYTYEQYF
>.|TRBV9|.|TRBJ2-7
TGTGCCAGCAGCGCAGGGGAGGAAATCCGCGAGCAGTACTTC
CASSAGEEIREQYF
>.|TRBV19|.|TRBJ2-1
TGTGCCAGTAGCCATGGGACCGGCACCTCCTACAATGAGCAGTTCTTC
CASSHGTGTSYNEQFF
>few|TRBV6-1|.|TRBJ2-5
TGTGCCAGCGTAAAGGGGTATCAAGAGACCCAGTACTTC
CASVKGYQETQYF
>few|TRBV7-9|.|TRBJ2-5
TGTGCCAGCAGATCGAAATTCCAAGAGACCCAGTACTTC
CASRSKFQETQYF
>.|TRBV5-1|TRBD1|TRBJ1-2
TGCGCCAGCAGCCGGGGACAGGGCGACTATGGCTACACCTTC
CASSRGQGDYGYTF
>.|TRBV9|.|TRBJ1-4
TGTGCCAGCAGCGAAAGACGAGGCACTAATGAAAAACTGTTTTTT
CASSERRGTNEKLFF
>few|TRBV20-1|.|TRBJ1-4
TGCAGTGCTGAGTCGAATGAAAAACTGTTTTTT
CSAESNEKLFF
>.|TRBV27|.|TRBJ2-7
TGTGCCAGCAGTACGGACACGACCTACGAGCAGTACTTC
CASSTDTTYEQYF
>few|TRBV6-6|.|TRBJ1-5
TGTGCCAGCAGTACGGCCCGGGGAACGGGCAATCAGCCCCAGCATTTT
CASSTARGTGNQPQHF
>.|TRBV10-3|.|TRBJ2-5
TGTGCCATCAGGCAGGTCGACTTGGGAGAGCAGTACTTC
CAIRQVDLGEQYF